A selection of T cell receptor beta chains follows, all from one sample in a study of neoadjuvant anti-PD-1 for oral cavity cancer. Generated by immunoSEQ multiplex PCR, the TCRdb table keeps only in-frame clones and is missing some. The repertoire includes some 6,700 clones, just under 75% of them detected once, and 2.7% sits in the top ten. The source material was PBMCs, sampled before nivolumab (anti-PD-1) treatment. These receptors were collected from a person aged 35-79 years with oral cavity squamous cell carcinoma. Each CDR3 is given with its conserved first and last residue. Each record gives: CDR3 protein, CDR3 DNA, J gene, V gene, clone size, D gene. The D gene is left open where the match is weak. A clone size is listed for some rows: how often the clone was seen (once, few, many), or a class if it is expanded.

CDR3: CASSLPDRAYGYTF; DNA: TGTGCCAGCAGCTTACCTGACAGGGCATATGGCTACACCTTC; J: TRBJ1-2; V: TRBV5-4; size: .; D: TRBD1
CDR3: CASSTPPHTASDYEQYF; DNA: TGTGCCAGTAGTACCCCTCCTCATACAGCCTCGGACTACGAGCAGTACTTC; J: TRBJ2-7; V: TRBV19; size: once; D: .
CDR3: CASTGSDTQYF; DNA: TGTGCCAGCACCGGGTCAGATACGCAGTATTTT; J: TRBJ2-3; V: TRBV7-9; size: .; D: .
CDR3: CSVEVAEAFF; DNA: TGCAGCGTTGAGGTGGCTGAAGCTTTCTTT; J: TRBJ1-1; V: TRBV29-1; size: .; D: .
CDR3: CASSIGDRGYEQYF; DNA: TGTGCCAGTAGTATTGGGGACAGGGGCTACGAGCAGTACTTC; J: TRBJ2-7; V: TRBV19; size: .; D: TRBD1
CDR3: CAIGTGGGAETEAFF; DNA: TGTGCCATCGGTACAGGGGGCGGAGCGGAAACTGAAGCTTTCTTT; J: TRBJ1-1; V: TRBV10-3; size: .; D: TRBD1
CDR3: CASSHLPGQGSLYTEAFF; DNA: TGTGCCAGCAGCCATCTACCGGGACAGGGGTCGTTATACACTGAAGCTTTCTTT; J: TRBJ1-1; V: TRBV4-2; size: .; D: TRBD1
CDR3: CASNWDTLNEKLFF; DNA: TGTGCCAGTAATTGGGACACCTTAAATGAAAAACTGTTTTTT; J: TRBJ1-4; V: TRBV19; size: few; D: .
CDR3: CASSLRTGTQETQYF; DNA: TGTGCCAGCAGCTTGCGGACAGGGACACAAGAGACCCAGTACTTC; J: TRBJ2-5; V: TRBV7-9; size: .; D: TRBD1
CDR3: CASSLAEPIGGYTF; DNA: TGTGCCAGCAGCTTAGCAGAACCAATTGGTGGCTACACCTTC; J: TRBJ1-2; V: TRBV7-9; size: .; D: .
CDR3: CASSPEDGTSTDTQYF; DNA: TGTGCCAGCAGCCCCGAGGACGGGACTAGCACAGATACGCAGTATTTT; J: TRBJ2-3; V: TRBV13; size: .; D: .
CDR3: CASSLRGTGYTEAFF; DNA: TGTGCCAGCAGCTTGAGGGGGACAGGGTACACTGAAGCTTTCTTT; J: TRBJ1-1; V: TRBV5-5; size: .; D: TRBD1
CDR3: CASSSDRLETGELFF; DNA: TGTGCCAGCAGTTCCGACAGGCTCGAGACCGGGGAGCTGTTTTTT; J: TRBJ2-2; V: TRBV6-5; size: .; D: .
CDR3: CASSLEGNTEAFF; DNA: TGTGCCAGCAGCTTAGAGGGGAACACTGAAGCTTTCTTT; J: TRBJ1-1; V: TRBV7-9; size: .; D: .
CDR3: CASSLGGQGQETQYF; DNA: TGTGCCAGCAGCTTGGGGGGTCAGGGGCAAGAGACCCAGTACTTC; J: TRBJ2-5; V: TRBV5-5; size: .; D: .
CDR3: CASSQAARVNYGYTF; DNA: TGCGCCAGCAGCCAAGCGGCCCGCGTTAACTATGGCTACACCTTC; J: TRBJ1-2; V: TRBV4-1; size: .; D: .
CDR3: CASSSLGGETGELFF; DNA: TGTGCCAGCAGTTCTTTAGGCGGGGAGACCGGGGAGCTGTTTTTT; J: TRBJ2-2; V: TRBV6-5; size: .; D: .
CDR3: CASSSTGGSGNTIYF; DNA: TGTGCCAGTAGTTCTACAGGGGGGTCTGGAAACACCATATATTTT; J: TRBJ1-3; V: TRBV19; size: .; D: TRBD1
CDR3: CASSSAGPGANVLTF; DNA: TGTGCCAGCAGTTCGGCAGGACCTGGGGCCAACGTCCTGACTTTC; J: TRBJ2-6; V: TRBV27; size: .; D: .
CDR3: CARSRPDRGWNSPLHF; DNA: TGTGCCAGAAGCCGCCCTGACAGGGGATGGAATTCACCCCTCCACTTT; J: TRBJ1-6; V: TRBV5-3; size: once; D: TRBD1
CDR3: CASSLGGGAIQPQHF; DNA: TGTGCCAGCAGCTTAGGTGGGGGAGCGATTCAGCCCCAGCATTTT; J: TRBJ1-5; V: TRBV7-2; size: .; D: .
CDR3: CASSSYQGFQPQHF; DNA: TGTGCCAGCAGTTCGTACCAGGGGTTCCAGCCCCAGCATTTT; J: TRBJ1-5; V: TRBV28; size: .; D: .
CDR3: CASSHGQGSSGANVLTF; DNA: TGCGCCAGCAGCCACGGACAGGGTAGCTCTGGGGCCAACGTCCTGACTTTC; J: TRBJ2-6; V: TRBV5-1; size: .; D: TRBD1
CDR3: CASSANPQGTYEQYF; DNA: TGTGCCAGCAGCGCCAATCCACAGGGAACCTACGAGCAGTACTTC; J: TRBJ2-7; V: TRBV9; size: .; D: .
CDR3: CASSLTSGRETQYF; DNA: TGTGCCAGCAGCTTAACTAGCGGGAGAGAGACCCAGTACTTC; J: TRBJ2-5; V: TRBV11-3; size: few; D: TRBD2
CDR3: CASSFGQGAQEKLFF; DNA: TGTGCCAGCAGTTTCGGCCAGGGGGCTCAGGAAAAACTGTTTTTT; J: TRBJ1-4; V: TRBV27; size: .; D: TRBD1
CDR3: CASSDGSFNGYTF; DNA: TGTGCCAGTAGTGATGGGAGTTTCAATGGCTACACCTTC; J: TRBJ1-2; V: TRBV19; size: few; D: .
CDR3: CASSPFGLLDSNQPQHF; DNA: TGCGCCAGCAGCCCTTTCGGCCTCCTGGATAGCAATCAGCCCCAGCATTTT; J: TRBJ1-5; V: TRBV4-1; size: .; D: .
CDR3: CASSVGGGDYNEQFF; DNA: TGTGCCAGCAGCGTAGGTGGGGGGGACTACAATGAGCAGTTCTTC; J: TRBJ2-1; V: TRBV9; size: .; D: TRBD2
CDR3: CASSSGDGDTQYF; DNA: TGTGCCAGCAGCTCTGGAGACGGAGATACGCAGTATTTT; J: TRBJ2-3; V: TRBV5-5; size: .; D: .
CDR3: CASQIIGTAWNTGELFF; DNA: TGTGCCAGCCAAATTATCGGGACGGCATGGAACACCGGGGAGCTGTTTTTT; J: TRBJ2-2; V: TRBV5-4; size: .; D: .